This T cell receptor (beta chain) was obtained from a study of OX40 agonist ivuxolimab in advanced cancers. As for the study in general: Dose-escalation patients' cancers were hepatocellular carcinoma, melanoma, renal cell or head and neck cancer. One hepatocellular carcinoma and two cutaneous melanoma patients partially responded.

The germline V gene has CDR1 SGHVS and CDR2 FNYEAQ. The CDR3 spans 15 residues. The V and J ends lost 0 bases and 7 bases, in that order; junction bases with no gene match: 3. TCRdb's copy holds only in-frame clones and misses some; the assay was immunoSEQ multiplex PCR. The table records about 25,000 clones, 65% to 90% of them present only once. Patients were ruled out by autoimmune disease history or systemic immunosuppression. The receptor was derived from an adult with an advanced solid tumor such as melanoma, head and neck, liver or kidney cancer. The source was CD4+ or CD8+ T cells sorted from blood, collected in a trial of the OX40 agonist ivuxolimab. V gene TRBV7-6 combines with J gene TRBJ2-7; 13 bases agree with TRBD2. The chain's CDR3 is CASSLAPGLAGEQYF. The CDR3 DNA sequence: TGTGCCAGCAGCTTAGCTCCGGGACTAGCGGGGGAGCAGTACTTC.